The clone carrying this T cell receptor (beta chain) was detected a few times. Its cognate antigen is unknown. The people who gave samples were healthy Caucasians from Russia, aged roughly 6 to 100. Isolated PBMCs totaled at least 7 million in each sample. This sample is drawn from a study of blood T cells in healthy people across ages. Study-wide results and limits: Comparison with aged donors showed that long-lived donors had more naive CD4+ cells and higher diversity.

V lost 3 bases to trimming and J lost 5 bases; unmatched junction nucleotides: 11. The CDR3 covers 15 residues. The V gene's germline CDR1 is SQVTM and CDR2 ANQGSEA. The authors ran a second PCR of roughly 6 to 12 cycles using a sample-barcoded 5' primer and a J-beta primer mix. At least 2.5 million CDR3-containing paired-end reads were obtained per sample. MiXCR was run by TCRdb on the 5' RACE reads, yielding one entry per CDR3 protein. The table shows 700,000 to 900,000 distinct CDR3 sequences, with approximately 55% occurring only once. The origin of this receptor is a man at least 80 years old in good health. The chain is built from TRBV29-1 and TRBJ2-3; 7 bases are a match to TRBD2. Sequencing was done on a sample of blood. CDR3 in DNA: TGCAGCGTTGACGGGTGGCGGGAGTCAGTAGATACGCAGTATTTT. It yields the protein CSVDGWRESVDTQYF.